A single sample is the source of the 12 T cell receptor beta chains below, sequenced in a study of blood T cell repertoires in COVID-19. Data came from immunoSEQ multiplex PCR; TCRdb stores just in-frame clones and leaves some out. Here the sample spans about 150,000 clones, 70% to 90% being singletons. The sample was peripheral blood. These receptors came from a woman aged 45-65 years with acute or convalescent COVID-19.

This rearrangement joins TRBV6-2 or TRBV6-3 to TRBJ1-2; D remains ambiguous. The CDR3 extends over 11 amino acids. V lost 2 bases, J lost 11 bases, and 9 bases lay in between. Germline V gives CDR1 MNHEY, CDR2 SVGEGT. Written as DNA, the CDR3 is TGTGCCAGCAGTTACCGGGCGGGTTACACCTTC. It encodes CASSYRAGYTF.

CDR3 in amino acids: CASSLRYEQYF. CDR3 DNA sequence: TGTGCCAGCAGCCTCCGCTACGAGCAGTACTTC. The chain combines TRBV28 with TRBJ2-7; D uncertain. The germline gives CDR1 MDHEN, CDR2 SYDVKM. Between the trimmed V and J ends, which lost 6 bases and 3 bases, there was a span of 6 bases. The CDR3 is 11 amino acids.

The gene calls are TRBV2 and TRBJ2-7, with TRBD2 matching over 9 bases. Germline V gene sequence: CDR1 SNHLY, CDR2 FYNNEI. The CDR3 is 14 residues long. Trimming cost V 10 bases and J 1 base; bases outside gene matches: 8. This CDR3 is CAILGTSQSYEQYF. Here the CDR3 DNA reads TGTGCCATCCTGGGGACTAGCCAGTCCTACGAGCAGTACTTC.

The CDR3 reads CASDYRGVFWGYTF. DNA of the CDR3: TGTGCCAGCGACTACAGGGGAGTATTTTGGGGCTACACCTTC. V is TRBV7-4 and J is TRBJ1-2; TRBD1 aligns across 7 bases. V trimming: 8 bases; J trimming: 8 bases; junction bases outside the gene matches: 14. The CDR3 length is 14 residues. Per germline, CDR1 SGHVT and CDR2 SQSDAQ.

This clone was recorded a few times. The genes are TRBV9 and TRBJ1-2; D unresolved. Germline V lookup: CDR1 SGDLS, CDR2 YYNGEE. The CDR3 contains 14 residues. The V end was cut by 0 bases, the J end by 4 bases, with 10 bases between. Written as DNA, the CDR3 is TGTGCCAGCAGCGTAGATCAGGATACCTATGGCTACACCTTC. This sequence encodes CASSVDQDTYGYTF.

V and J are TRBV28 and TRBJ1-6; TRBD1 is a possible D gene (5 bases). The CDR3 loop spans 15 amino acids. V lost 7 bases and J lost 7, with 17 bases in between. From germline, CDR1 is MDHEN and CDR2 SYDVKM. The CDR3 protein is CASTLGGVGNSPLHF. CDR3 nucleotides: TGTGCCAGCACCCTCGGAGGGGTTGGGAATTCACCCCTCCACTTT. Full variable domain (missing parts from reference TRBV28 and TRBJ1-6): DVKVTQSSRYLVKRTGEKVFLECVQDMDHENMFWYRQDPGLGLRLIYFSYDVKMKEKGDIPEGYSVSREKKERFSLILESASTNQTSMYLCASTLGGVGNSPLHFGNGTRLTVT.

CDR3 bases: TGTGCCAGCGGGGCCGAACTCCTACTCTATGGCTACACCTTC. Encoded protein: CASGAELLLYGYTF. The chain joins TRBV6-6 to TRBJ1-2; weak D call: TRBD1 (5 bases). The germline V and J ends were trimmed by 8 bases and 4 bases, with 17 bases remaining between them. CDR3 size: 14 residues. Germline V gene sequence: CDR1 MNHNY, CDR2 SVGAGI (reference sequence).

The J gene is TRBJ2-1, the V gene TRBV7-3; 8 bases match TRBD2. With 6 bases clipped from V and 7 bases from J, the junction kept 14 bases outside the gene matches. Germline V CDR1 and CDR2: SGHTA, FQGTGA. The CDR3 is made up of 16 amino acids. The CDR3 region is CASSPGTSFSANEQFF. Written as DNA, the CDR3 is TGTGCCAGCAGTCCCGGGACTAGTTTCTCCGCAAATGAGCAGTTCTTC.

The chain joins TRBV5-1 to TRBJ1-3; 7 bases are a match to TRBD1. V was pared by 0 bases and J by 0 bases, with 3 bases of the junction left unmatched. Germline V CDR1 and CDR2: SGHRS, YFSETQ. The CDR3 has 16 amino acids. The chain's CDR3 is CASSLDYRGSGNTIYF. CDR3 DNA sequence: TGCGCCAGCAGCTTGGATTACAGGGGCTCTGGAAACACCATATATTTT. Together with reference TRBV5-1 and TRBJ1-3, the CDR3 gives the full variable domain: KAGVTQTPRYLIKTRGQQVTLSCSPISGHRSVSWYQQTPGQGLQFLFEYFSETQRNKGNFPGRFSGRQFSNSRSEMNVSTLELGDSALYLCASSLDYRGSGNTIYFGEGSWLTVV.

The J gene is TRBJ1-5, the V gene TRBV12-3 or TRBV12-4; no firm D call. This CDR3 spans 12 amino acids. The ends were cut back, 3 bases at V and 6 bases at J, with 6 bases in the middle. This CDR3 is CASSLEGQPQHF. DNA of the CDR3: TGTGCCAGCAGTTTGGAGGGTCAGCCCCAGCATTTT.

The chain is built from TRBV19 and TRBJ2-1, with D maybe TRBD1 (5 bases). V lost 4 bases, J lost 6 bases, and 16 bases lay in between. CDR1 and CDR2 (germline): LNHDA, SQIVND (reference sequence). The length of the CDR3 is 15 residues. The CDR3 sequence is CASSRVDILGNEQFF. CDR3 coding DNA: TGTGCCAGTAGTAGGGTGGACATTCTGGGCAATGAGCAGTTCTTC.

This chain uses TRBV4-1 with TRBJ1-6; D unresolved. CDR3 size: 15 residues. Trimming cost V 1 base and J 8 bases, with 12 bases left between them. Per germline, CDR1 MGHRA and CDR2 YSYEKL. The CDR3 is CASSQAHGLDSPLHF. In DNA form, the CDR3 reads TGCGCCAGCAGCCAAGCCCACGGACTGGATTCACCCCTCCACTTT.